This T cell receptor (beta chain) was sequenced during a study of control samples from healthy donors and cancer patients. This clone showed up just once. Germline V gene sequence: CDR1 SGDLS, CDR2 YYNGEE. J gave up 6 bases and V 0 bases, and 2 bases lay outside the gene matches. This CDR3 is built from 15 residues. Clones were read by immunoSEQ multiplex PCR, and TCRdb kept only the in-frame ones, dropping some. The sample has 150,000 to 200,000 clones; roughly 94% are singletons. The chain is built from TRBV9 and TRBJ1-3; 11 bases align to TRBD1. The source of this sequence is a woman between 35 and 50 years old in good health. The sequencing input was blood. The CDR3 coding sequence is TGTGCCAGCAGCGTAGAGGGACAGGGGGTAAACACCATATATTTT. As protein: CASSVEGQGVNTIYF.